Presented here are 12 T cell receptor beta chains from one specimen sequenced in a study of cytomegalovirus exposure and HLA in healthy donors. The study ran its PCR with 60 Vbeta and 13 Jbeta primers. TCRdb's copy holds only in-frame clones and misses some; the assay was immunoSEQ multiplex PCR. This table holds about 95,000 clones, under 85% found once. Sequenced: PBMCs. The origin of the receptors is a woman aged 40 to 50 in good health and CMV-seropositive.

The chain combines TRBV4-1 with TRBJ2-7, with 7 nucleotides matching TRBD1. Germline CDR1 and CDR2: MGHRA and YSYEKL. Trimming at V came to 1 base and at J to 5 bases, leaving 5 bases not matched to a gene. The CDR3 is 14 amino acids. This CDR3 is CASSQGTGDDEQYF. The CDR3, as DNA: TGCGCCAGCAGCCAAGGAACAGGGGACGACGAGCAGTACTTC.

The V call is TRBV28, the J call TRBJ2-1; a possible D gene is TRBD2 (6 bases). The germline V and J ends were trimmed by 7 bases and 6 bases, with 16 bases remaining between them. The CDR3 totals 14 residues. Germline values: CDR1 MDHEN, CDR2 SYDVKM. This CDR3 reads CASTGVRGFNEQFF. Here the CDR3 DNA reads TGTGCCAGCACGGGGGTACGGGGTTTCAATGAGCAGTTCTTC. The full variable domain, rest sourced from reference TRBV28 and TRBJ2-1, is DVKVTQSSRYLVKRTGEKVFLECVQDMDHENMFWYRQDPGLGLRLIYFSYDVKMKEKGDIPEGYSVSREKKERFSLILESASTNQTSMYLCASTGVRGFNEQFFGPGTRLTVL.

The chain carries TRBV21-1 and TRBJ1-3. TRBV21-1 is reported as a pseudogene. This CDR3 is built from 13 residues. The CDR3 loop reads CASSKPSSRTLRF. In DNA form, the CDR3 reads TGTGCCAGCAGCAAACCGTCATCCCGGACTCTGAGGTTT.

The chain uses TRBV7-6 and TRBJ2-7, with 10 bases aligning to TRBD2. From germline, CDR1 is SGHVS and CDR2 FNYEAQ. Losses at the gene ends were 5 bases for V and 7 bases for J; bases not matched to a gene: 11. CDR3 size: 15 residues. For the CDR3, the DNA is TGTGCCAGCAGCGATAGCGGGACTAGCGCCGGGGAGCAGTACTTC. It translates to CASSDSGTSAGEQYF.

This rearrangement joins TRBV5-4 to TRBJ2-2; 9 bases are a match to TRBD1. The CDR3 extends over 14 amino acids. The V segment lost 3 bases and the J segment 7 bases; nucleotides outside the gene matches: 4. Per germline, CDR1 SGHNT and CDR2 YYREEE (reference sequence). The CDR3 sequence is CASSSQGAGGELFF. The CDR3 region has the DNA TGTGCCAGCAGCTCACAGGGGGCAGGCGGGGAGCTGTTTTTT.

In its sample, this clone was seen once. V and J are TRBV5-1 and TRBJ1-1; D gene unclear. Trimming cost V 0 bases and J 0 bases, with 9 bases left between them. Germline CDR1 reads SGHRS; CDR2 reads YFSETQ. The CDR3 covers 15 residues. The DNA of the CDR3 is TGCGCCAGCAGCTTGGGCGACAACATGAACACTGAAGCTTTCTTT. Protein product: CASSLGDNMNTEAFF.

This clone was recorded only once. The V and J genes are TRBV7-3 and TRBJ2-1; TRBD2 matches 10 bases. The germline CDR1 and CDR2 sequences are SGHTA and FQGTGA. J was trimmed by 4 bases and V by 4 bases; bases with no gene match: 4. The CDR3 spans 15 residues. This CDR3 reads CASSYLAGEYNEQFF. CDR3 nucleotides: TGTGCCAGCAGCTATCTAGCGGGAGAATACAATGAGCAGTTCTTC.

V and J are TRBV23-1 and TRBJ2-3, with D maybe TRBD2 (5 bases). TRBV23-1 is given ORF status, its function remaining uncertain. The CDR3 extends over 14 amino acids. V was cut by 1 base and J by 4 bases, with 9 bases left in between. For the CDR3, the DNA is TGCGCCAGCAGTCAATTGCTAGCTGCAGATACGCAGTATTTT. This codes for CASSQLLAADTQYF.

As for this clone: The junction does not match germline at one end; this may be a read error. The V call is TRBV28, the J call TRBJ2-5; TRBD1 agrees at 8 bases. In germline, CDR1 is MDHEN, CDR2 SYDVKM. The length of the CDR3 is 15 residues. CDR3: CASSSGTGVQEAQYF. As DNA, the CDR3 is TGTGCCAGCAGTTCTGGGACAGGCGTTCAAGAGGCCCAGTACTTC. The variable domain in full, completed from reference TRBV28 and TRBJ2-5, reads DVKVTQSSRYLVKRTGEKVFLECVQDMDHENMFWYRQDPGLGLRLIYFSYDVKMKEKGDIPEGYSVSREKKERFSLILESASTNQTSMYLCASSSGTGVQEAQYFGPGTRLLVL.

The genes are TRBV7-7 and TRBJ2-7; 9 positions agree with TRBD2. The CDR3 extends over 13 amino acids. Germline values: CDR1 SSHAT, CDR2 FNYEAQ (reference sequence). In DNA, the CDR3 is TGTGCTAGCGGGAGCGGGAGTTCCTACGAGCAGTACTTC. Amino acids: CASGSGSSYEQYF.

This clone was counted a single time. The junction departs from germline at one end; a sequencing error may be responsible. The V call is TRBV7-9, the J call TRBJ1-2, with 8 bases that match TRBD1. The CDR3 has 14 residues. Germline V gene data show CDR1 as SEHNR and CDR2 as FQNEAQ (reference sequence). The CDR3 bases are TGTTCCAGCAGCCCTGGACAGGGAGACTATGGCTACACCTTC. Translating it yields CSSSPGQGDYGYTF.

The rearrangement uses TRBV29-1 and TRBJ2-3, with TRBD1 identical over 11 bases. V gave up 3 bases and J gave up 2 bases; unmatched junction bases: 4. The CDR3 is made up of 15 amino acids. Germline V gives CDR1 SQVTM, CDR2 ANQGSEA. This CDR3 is CSVDGTGGPTDTQYF. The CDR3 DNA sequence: TGCAGCGTTGACGGGACAGGGGGGCCCACAGATACGCAGTATTTT.